This TCR beta chain was captured by sequencing in a study of blood T cell repertoires in COVID-19. Study processing details: Reference gene primers were amplified, and this amplification served to estimate nucleated cell counts. Assay: immunoSEQ multiplex PCR; the TCRdb copy retains only in-frame clones and omits some. That table supplies the V and J calls and clone size; D and trimming were determined from the DNA. The sample has more than 60,000 clones, more than 80% seen once. The CDR3 extends over 16 amino acids. Germline CDR1 SGHRS, CDR2 YFSETQ. With 6 bases clipped from V and 0 bases from J, the junction kept 7 bases outside the gene matches.

The sequence was obtained from a human donor in a cohort sampled during active COVID-19. This rearrangement joins TRBV5-1 to TRBJ2-7, with 12 nucleotides matching TRBD2. Sequenced sample: peripheral blood. The CDR3 DNA reads as TGCGCCAGCACCAGGACTAGCGGGGAGAGCTCCTACGAGCAGTACTTC. Its protein is CASTRTSGESSYEQYF.